This T cell receptor beta chain comes out of a study of cytomegalovirus exposure and HLA in healthy donors. PCR employed 60 Vbeta and 13 Jbeta primers. Only in-frame clones appear in the TCRdb table, and some are missing; sequencing was by immunoSEQ multiplex PCR. The sample holds some 130,000 clones, around 82% seen once. The sequence was obtained from a male donor in good health and CMV-seropositive. Sequencing used PBMCs.

CDR3 sequence reads: CASSLGLANTEAFF. CDR3 in DNA: TGTGCCAGCAGCTTAGGGTTGGCGAACACTGAAGCTTTCTTT. The chain combines TRBV7-2 with TRBJ1-1; D remains ambiguous. V lost 1 base to trimming and J lost 1 base, with 7 bases between them. CDR3 length equals 14 residues. The germline V gene has CDR1 SGHTA and CDR2 FQGNSA.